This is a list of T cell receptor beta chains from one sample in a study of T cells in Graves' hyperthyroidism and ophthalmopathy. TCRdb redid the calling of the multiplex PCR reads with MiXCR, one entry per CDR3 protein. This table holds about 560,000 distinct CDR3 sequences, around 17% found once. The sample consisted of blood. Receptors were obtained from a woman aged 18-29 years with Graves' hyperthyroidism. Each CDR3 is given with its conserved first and last residue. A D gene is named only where the DNA matches it firmly. A row's size may be missing; if present it is once, few, many or a size class.

V: TRBV10-2
J: TRBJ1-1
size: many
D: -
DNA: TGCGCCAGCAGTGAGTCGGGAGGCCGGAACACTGAAGCTTTCTTT
CDR3: CASSESGGRNTEAFF

V: TRBV30
J: TRBJ1-1
size: many
D: -
DNA: TGTGCCTGGAGTGAAAGACTTGGGACTGAAGCTTTCTTT
CDR3: CAWSERLGTEAFF

V: TRBV4-3
J: TRBJ2-7
size: -
D: TRBD2
DNA: TGCGCCAGCAGCCAAGATGTTACTAGCGGGTCCTACGAGCAGTACTTC
CDR3: CASSQDVTSGSYEQYF

V: TRBV5-1
J: TRBJ2-5
size: -
D: -
DNA: TGCGCCAGCAGCTTGGGAAGTAAGCTCGGGCGGGAAGAGACCCAGTACTTC
CDR3: CASSLGSKLGREETQYF

V: TRBV7-9
J: TRBJ1-2
size: -
D: TRBD1
DNA: TGTGCCAGCAGCGCGAGGACAGGGTCAGGCTACACCTTC
CDR3: CASSARTGSGYTF

V: TRBV28
J: TRBJ2-1
size: -
D: -
DNA: TGTGCCAGCAAGAATTTCCTGAAACGTGAGGAGCAGTTCTTC
CDR3: CASKNFLKREEQFF

V: TRBV7-3
J: TRBJ1-1
size: many
D: -
DNA: TGTGCCAGCAGCTTGGGGGCGAACACTGAAGCTTTCTTT
CDR3: CASSLGANTEAFF

V: TRBV3-1
J: TRBJ2-1
size: few
D: -
DNA: TGTGCCAGCAGCCAGGTCTCACACTCCTACAATGAGCAGTTCTTC
CDR3: CASSQVSHSYNEQFF

V: TRBV7-9
J: TRBJ1-4
size: -
D: -
DNA: TGTGCCAGCAGCTTAGAGACCAGTAATGAAAAACTGTTTTTT
CDR3: CASSLETSNEKLFF

V: TRBV7-9
J: TRBJ1-6
size: many
D: -
DNA: TGTGCCAGCAGCTCAGGGAACTCACCCCTCCACTTT
CDR3: CASSSGNSPLHF

V: TRBV4-2
J: TRBJ2-7
size: -
D: -
DNA: TGTGCCAGCATGCGACAGCGAGGGGACTACGAGCAGTACTTC
CDR3: CASMRQRGDYEQYF

V: TRBV4-1
J: TRBJ2-7
size: -
D: -
DNA: TGCGCCAGCAGCCAAGATATTCGGGGGACCTACGAGCAGTACTTC
CDR3: CASSQDIRGTYEQYF

V: TRBV5-1
J: TRBJ1-1
size: few
D: TRBD1
DNA: TGCGCCAGCAGCTTGCAAGGGGACAGGGCGAAAGCTTTCTTT
CDR3: CASSLQGDRAKAFF

V: TRBV10-2
J: TRBJ1-6
size: -
D: TRBD1
DNA: TGCGCCAGCCAGCTGACAGGGCGAAATTCACCCCTCCACTTT
CDR3: CASQLTGRNSPLHF

V: TRBV7-2
J: TRBJ2-7
size: many
D: -
DNA: TGTGCCAGCAGCTTAGTCGGGCAGGGGACCTACGAGCAGTACTTC
CDR3: CASSLVGQGTYEQYF

V: TRBV6-5
J: TRBJ2-3
size: many
D: -
DNA: TGTGCCAGCAGTTACTCGGGACAAGTTAGCACAGATACGCAGTATTTT
CDR3: CASSYSGQVSTDTQYF

V: TRBV6-1
J: TRBJ1-5
size: many
D: -
DNA: TGTGCCAGCCAGGGCCTATCCCAGCCCCAGCATTTT
CDR3: CASQGLSQPQHF

V: TRBV6-1
J: TRBJ2-1
size: many
D: -
DNA: TGTGCCAGCAGCCCTTTGGCGGCAACCTACAATGAGCAGTTCTTC
CDR3: CASSPLAATYNEQFF

V: TRBV11-3
J: TRBJ1-1
size: many
D: -
DNA: TGTGCCAGCAGCTTAGGGAACTTGATGTCTGAAGCTTTCTTT
CDR3: CASSLGNLMSEAFF

V: TRBV20-1
J: TRBJ2-5
size: many
D: -
DNA: TGCAGTGCTAGGGATCGGCCGGGAGCCGCCCAAGAGACCCAGTACTTC
CDR3: CSARDRPGAAQETQYF

V: TRBV20-1
J: TRBJ1-2
size: -
D: TRBD1
DNA: TGCAGTGCTAGAATCCAGCAGGGGGGTGGTGGCTACACCTTC
CDR3: CSARIQQGGGGYTF

V: TRBV7-2
J: TRBJ1-5
size: few
D: TRBD1
DNA: TGTGCCAGCAGCCCACGTGACAGGGCCTACAATCAGCCCCAGCATTTT
CDR3: CASSPRDRAYNQPQHF